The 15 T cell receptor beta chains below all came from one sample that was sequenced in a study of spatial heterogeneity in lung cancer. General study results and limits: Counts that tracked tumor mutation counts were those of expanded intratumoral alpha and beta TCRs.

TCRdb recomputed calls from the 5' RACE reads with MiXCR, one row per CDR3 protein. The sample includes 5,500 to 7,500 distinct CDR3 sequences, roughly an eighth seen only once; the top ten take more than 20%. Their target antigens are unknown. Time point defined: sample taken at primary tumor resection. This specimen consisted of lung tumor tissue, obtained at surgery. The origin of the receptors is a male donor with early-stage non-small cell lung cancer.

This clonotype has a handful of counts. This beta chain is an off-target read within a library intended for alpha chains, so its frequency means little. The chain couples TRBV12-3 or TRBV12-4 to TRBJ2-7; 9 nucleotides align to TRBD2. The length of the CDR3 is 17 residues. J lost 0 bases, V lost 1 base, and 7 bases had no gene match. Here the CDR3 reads CASSLVAGVPSSYEQYF. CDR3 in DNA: TGTGCCAGCAGTTTAGTAGCGGGAGTCCCCAGCTCCTACGAGCAGTACTTC.

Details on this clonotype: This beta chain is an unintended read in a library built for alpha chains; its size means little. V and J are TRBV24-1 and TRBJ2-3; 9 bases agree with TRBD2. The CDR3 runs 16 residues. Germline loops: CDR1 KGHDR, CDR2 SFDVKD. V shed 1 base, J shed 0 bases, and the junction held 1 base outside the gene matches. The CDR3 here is CATSDFTSGSTDTQYF. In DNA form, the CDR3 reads TGTGCCACCAGTGATTTTACTAGCGGGAGCACAGATACGCAGTATTTT.

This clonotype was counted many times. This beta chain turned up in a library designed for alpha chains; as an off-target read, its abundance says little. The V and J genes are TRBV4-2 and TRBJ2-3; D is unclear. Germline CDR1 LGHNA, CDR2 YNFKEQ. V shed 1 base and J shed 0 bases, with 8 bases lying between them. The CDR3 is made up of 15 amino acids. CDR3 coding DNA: TGTGCCAGCAGCCAAGCTAGTCGAAGCACAGATACGCAGTATTTT. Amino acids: CASSQASRSTDTQYF.

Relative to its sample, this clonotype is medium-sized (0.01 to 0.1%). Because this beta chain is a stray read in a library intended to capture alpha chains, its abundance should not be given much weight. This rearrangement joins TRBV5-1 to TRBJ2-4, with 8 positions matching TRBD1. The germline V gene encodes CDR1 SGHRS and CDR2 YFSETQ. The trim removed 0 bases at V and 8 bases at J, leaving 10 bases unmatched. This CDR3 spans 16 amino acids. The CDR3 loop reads CASSLGTGSTRDIQYF. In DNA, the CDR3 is TGCGCCAGCAGCTTGGGGACAGGGAGTACCCGGGACATTCAGTACTTC.

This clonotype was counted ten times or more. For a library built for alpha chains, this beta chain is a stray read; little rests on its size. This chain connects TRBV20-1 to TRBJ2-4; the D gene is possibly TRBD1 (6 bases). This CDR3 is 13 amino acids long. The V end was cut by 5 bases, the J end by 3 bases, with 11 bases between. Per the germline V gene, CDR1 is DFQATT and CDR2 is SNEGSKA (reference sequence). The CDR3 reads CSAGGPGKNIQYF. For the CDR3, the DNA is TGCAGTGCTGGGGGCCCGGGCAAAAACATTCAGTACTTC.

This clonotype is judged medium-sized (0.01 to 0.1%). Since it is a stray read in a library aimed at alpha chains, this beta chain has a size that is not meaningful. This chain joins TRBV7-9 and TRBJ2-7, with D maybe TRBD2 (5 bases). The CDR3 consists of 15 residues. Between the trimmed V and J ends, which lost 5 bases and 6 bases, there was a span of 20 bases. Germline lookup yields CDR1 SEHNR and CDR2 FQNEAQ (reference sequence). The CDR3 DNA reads TGTGCCAGCAGCCCCCGGCGGCGGAGGATGGGCGAGCAGTACTTC. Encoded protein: CASSPRRRRMGEQYF.

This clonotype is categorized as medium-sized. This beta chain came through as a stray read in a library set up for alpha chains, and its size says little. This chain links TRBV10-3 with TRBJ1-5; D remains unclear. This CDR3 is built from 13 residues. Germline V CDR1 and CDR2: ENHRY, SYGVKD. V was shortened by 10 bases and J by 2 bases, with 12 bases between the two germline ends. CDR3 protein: CATGSGGNQPQHF. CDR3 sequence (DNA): TGTGCCACCGGGTCCGGGGGCAATCAGCCCCAGCATTTT.

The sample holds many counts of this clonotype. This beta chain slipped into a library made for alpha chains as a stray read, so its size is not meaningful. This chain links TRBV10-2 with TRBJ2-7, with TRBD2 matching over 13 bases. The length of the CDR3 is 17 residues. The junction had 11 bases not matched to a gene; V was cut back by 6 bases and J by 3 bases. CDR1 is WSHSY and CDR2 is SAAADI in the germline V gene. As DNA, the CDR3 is TGCGCCAGCAGGCGACTAGCGGGAGGACGTGGAAGCTACGAGCAGTACTTC. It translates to CASRRLAGGRGSYEQYF.

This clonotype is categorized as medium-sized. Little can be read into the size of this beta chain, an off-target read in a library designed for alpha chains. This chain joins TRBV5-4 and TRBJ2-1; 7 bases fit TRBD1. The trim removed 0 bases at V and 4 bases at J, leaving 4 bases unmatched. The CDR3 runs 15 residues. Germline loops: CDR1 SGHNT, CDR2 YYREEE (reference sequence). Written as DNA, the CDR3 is TGTGCCAGCAGCTTGGCCACGGGACAGTACAATGAGCAGTTCTTC. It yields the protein CASSLATGQYNEQFF.

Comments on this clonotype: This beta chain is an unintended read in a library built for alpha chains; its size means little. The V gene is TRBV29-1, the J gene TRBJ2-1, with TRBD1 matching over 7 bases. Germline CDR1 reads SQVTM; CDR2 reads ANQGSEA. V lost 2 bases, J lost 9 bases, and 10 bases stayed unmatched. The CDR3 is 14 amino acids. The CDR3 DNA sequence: TGCAGCGTTGAAAGGGGCGGAGCAGGGGGTGAGCAGTTCTTC. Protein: CSVERGGAGGEQFF.

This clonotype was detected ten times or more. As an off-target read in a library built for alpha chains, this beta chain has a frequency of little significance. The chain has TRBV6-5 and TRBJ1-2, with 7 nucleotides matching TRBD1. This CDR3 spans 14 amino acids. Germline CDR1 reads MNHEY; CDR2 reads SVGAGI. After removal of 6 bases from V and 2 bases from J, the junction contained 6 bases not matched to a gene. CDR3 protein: CASSRGTDNYGYTF. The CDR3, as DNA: TGTGCCAGCAGCCGAGGGACAGACAACTATGGCTACACCTTC.

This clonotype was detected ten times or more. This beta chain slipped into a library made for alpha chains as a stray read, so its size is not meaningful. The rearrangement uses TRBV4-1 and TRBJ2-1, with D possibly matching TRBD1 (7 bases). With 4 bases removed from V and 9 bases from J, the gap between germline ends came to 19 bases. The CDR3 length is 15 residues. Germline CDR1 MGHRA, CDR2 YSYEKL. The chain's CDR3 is CASSPPGTGEVEQFF. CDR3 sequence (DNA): TGCGCCAGCAGCCCCCCCGGAACAGGGGAGGTTGAGCAGTTCTTC.

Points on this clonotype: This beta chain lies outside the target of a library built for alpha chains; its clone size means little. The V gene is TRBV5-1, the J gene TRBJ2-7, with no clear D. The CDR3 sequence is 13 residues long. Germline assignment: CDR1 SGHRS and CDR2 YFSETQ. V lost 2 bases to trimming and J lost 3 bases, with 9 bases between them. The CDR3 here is CASSLVVDYEQYF. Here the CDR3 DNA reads TGCGCCAGCAGCTTAGTTGTGGACTACGAGCAGTACTTC.

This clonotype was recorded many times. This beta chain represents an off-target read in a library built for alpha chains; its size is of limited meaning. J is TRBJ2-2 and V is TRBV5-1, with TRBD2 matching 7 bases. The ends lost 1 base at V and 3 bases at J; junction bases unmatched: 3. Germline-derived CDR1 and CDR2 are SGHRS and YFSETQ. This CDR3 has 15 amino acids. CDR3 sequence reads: CASSLLAVHTGELFF. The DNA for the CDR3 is TGCGCCAGCAGCTTGCTAGCGGTCCACACCGGGGAGCTGTTTTTT.

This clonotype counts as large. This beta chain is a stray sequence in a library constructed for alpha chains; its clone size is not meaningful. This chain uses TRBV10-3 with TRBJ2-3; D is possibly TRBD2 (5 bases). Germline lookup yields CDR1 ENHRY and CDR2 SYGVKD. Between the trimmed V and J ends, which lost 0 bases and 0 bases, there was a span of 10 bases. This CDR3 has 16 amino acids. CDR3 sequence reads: CAISESASPSTDTQYF. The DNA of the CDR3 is TGTGCCATCAGTGAGTCGGCTAGCCCTAGCACAGATACGCAGTATTTT.